Listed here are 4 T cell receptor beta chains from one sample, sequenced in a study of blood T cell repertoires in COVID-19. Sequencing used immunoSEQ multiplex PCR; TCRdb keeps in-frame clones, though not all of them. The repertoire includes 95,000 to 150,000 clones, about four fifths of them detected once, and about a sixth sits in the top ten. The sample consisted of peripheral blood. The receptors were gathered from a man aged 55-75 years with active or convalescent COVID-19.

This chain links TRBV7-9 with TRBJ2-1, with 13 bases identical to TRBD2. The trim removed 5 bases at V and 8 bases at J, leaving 12 bases unmatched. Germline CDR1 is SEHNR and CDR2 is FQNEAQ (reference sequence). The CDR3 runs 17 residues. The CDR3 here is CASSPRLTSGGIDEQFF. The CDR3, as DNA: TGTGCCAGCAGCCCGCGACTGACTAGCGGGGGGATCGATGAGCAGTTCTTC.

This clone has just a few counts. CDR3 in DNA: TGTGCCAGCAGTCAAATGGGGGCCGGTGAAGCTTTCTTT. Amino acid sequence: CASSQMGAGEAFF. The chain has TRBV25-1 and TRBJ1-1, with D possibly matching TRBD1 (6 bases). CDR1 and CDR2 from the germline V gene are MGHDK and SYGVNS. This CDR3 contains 13 residues. Trimming removed 5 bases at V and 7 bases at J, with 14 bases between.

V gene TRBV5-1 combines with J gene TRBJ2-5; D is uncertain. This CDR3 spans 15 amino acids. Looked up from germline, CDR1 is SGHRS and CDR2 is YFSETQ. V was pared by 0 bases and J by 2 bases, with 11 bases between. CDR3 in amino acids: CASSLAVWAQETQYF. In nucleotides, the CDR3 is TGCGCCAGCAGCTTGGCCGTTTGGGCACAAGAGACCCAGTACTTC.

J is TRBJ2-2 and V is TRBV6-4, with 12 nucleotides matching TRBD2. CDR1 is MRHNA, CDR2 SNTAGT, per germline. V dropped 4 bases and J dropped 4; count of bases not matched to a gene: 7. The CDR3 covers 17 residues. CDR3 in amino acids: CASSALPSGRATGELFF. CDR3 nucleotide sequence: TGTGCCAGCAGTGCCCTCCCTAGCGGGAGGGCCACCGGGGAGCTGTTTTTT.